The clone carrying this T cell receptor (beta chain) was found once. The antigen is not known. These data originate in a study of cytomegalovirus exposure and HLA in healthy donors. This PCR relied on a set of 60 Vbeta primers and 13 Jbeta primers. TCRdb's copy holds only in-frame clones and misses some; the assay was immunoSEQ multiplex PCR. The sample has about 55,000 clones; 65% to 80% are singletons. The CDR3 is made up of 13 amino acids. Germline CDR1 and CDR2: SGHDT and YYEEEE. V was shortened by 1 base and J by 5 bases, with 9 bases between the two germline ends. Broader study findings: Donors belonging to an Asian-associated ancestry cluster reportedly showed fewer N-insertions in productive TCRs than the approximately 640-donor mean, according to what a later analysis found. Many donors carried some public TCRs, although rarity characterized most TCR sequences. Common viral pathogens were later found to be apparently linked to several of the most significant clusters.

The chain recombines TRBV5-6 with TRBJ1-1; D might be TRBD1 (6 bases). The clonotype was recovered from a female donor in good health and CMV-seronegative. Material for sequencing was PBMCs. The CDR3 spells CASSLTGFTEAFF. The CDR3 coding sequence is TGTGCCAGCAGCTTGACAGGGTTTACTGAAGCTTTCTTT.